The source of this T cell receptor beta chain is a study of memory CD4+ T cells and cytomegalovirus serostatus. The germline V gene has CDR1 LNHDA and CDR2 SQIVND (reference sequence). Losses at the gene ends were 9 bases for V and 10 bases for J; bases not matched to a gene: 13. The CDR3 extends over 14 amino acids. With regard to this clone: Its cognate antigen is unknown.

Whole-study results and caveats: CMV serostatus prediction reached median AUC around 0.95, or 0.9 with US-trained model.

Sequencing was performed with immunoSEQ multiplex PCR; in TCRdb, only in-frame clones are kept and a portion is missing. The sample lists about 56,000 clones, roughly 82% occurring once. The sort gate was single viable CD3+CD4+CD8-CD45RO+ cells for memory CD4+ T cells. Serum IgG to CMV pp150, pp28, p38 and p52 defined serostatus. Total CD4+ T cells were enriched by CD4 positive selection. The chain joins TRBV19 to TRBJ2-3; 10 bases are shared with TRBD1. The sequence derives from an adult in good health and CMV-seronegative. The sequenced sample was memory CD4+ T cells from blood. The CDR3 loop reads CASRWDRGADSQYF. The CDR3 DNA reads as TGTGCCAGCCGATGGGACAGGGGAGCGGACTCGCAGTATTTT.